This TCR beta chain derives from a study of T cell responses to AZD1222 COVID-19 vaccine. Findings of the study overall: Baseline antibody screening turned up just a handful of seropositive AZD1222 recipients. Nearly half of spike-specific TCRs reportedly go after variant regions that carry no mutations. Repertoires were sampled only after the peak T cell response.

Trimming removed 5 bases from V and 6 bases from J; junction bases left unmatched: 6. In germline, CDR1 is MNHEY, CDR2 SMNVEV (reference sequence). CDR3 length equals 14 residues. With regard to this clone: Its antigen is not identified.

The assay was immunoSEQ multiplex PCR, and TCRdb's table has in-frame clones only and misses some. In the table there are around 88,000 clones, about 90% of which are singletons. This clonotype originated in an adult in good health. This chain uses TRBV27 with TRBJ2-1, with 8 bases that match TRBD1. Here the sequenced sample was peripheral blood, taken on day 0 of MenACWY control vaccination. The CDR3 loop reads CASSLGQGINEQFF. The DNA of the CDR3 is TGTGCCAGCAGTCTCGGACAGGGTATCAATGAGCAGTTCTTC.